This TCR beta chain is from a study of T cells in Graves' hyperthyroidism and ophthalmopathy. Ten or more counts support this clonotype. Its antigen remains unknown. Study-wide points: Ophthalmopathy cases were set apart from stable hyperthyroidism by a 13 V-J model. Progression to ophthalmopathy was predicted a median of about 6.6 months early.

Exclusion followed for patients with uncontrolled infection, other autoimmune disease, pregnancy or lactation. RNA transcripts yielded amplified TCR beta CDR3 regions. The TCR CDR3 was amplified in a first-round RT-PCR using the HTBI primer set. TCRdb reprocessed the multiplex PCR reads with MiXCR, giving one entry per CDR3 protein. This sample carries roughly 300,000 distinct CDR3 sequences, approximately 15% of them seen once, and the ten largest clones take 20% to 25%. CDR3 size: 15 residues. Germline loops: CDR1 MNHNS, CDR2 SASEGT. Losses at the gene ends were 7 bases for V and 0 bases for J; bases not matched to a gene: 8.

The clonotype was recovered from a woman aged 25-40 years with Graves' hyperthyroidism. The material sequenced was blood. The rearrangement links TRBV6-1 to TRBJ1-1, with 7 bases aligning to TRBD1. The CDR3 is CASKQGSIMNTEAFF. CDR3 nucleotides: TGTGCCAGCAAACAGGGGTCTATAATGAACACTGAAGCTTTCTTT.